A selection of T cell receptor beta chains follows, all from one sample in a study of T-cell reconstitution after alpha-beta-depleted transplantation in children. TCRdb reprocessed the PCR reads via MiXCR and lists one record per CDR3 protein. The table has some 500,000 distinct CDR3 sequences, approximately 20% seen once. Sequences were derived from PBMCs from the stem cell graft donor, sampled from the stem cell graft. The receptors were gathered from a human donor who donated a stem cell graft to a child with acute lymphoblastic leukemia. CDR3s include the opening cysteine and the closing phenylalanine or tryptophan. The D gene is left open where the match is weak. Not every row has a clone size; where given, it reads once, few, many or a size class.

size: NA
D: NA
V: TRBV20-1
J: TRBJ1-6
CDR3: CSATLGAYNSPLHF
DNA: TGCAGTGCCACTCTTGGGGCCTATAATTCACCCCTCCACTTT

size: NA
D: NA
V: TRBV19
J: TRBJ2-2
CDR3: CASSIDFATGELFF
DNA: TGTGCCAGTAGTATCGACTTCGCGACCGGGGAGCTGTTTTTT

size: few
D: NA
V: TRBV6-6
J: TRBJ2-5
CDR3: CASKSAVTQYF
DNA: TGTGCCAGCAAAAGTGCCGTGACCCAGTACTTC

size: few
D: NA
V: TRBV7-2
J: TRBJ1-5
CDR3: CASSLYGEWQPQHF
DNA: TGTGCCAGCAGCCTTTATGGGGAGTGGCAGCCCCAGCATTTT

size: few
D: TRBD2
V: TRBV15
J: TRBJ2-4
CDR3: CATNLPSGRDKNIQYF
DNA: TGTGCCACCAACCTACCTAGCGGGAGGGACAAAAACATTCAGTACTTC

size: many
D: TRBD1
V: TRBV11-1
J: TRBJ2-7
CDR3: CASSPDRGYEQYF
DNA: TGTGCCAGCAGCCCGGACAGGGGCTACGAGCAGTACTTC

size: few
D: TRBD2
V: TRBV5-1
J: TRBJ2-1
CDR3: CASEAGGTDEQFF
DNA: TGCGCCAGCGAGGCGGGAGGCACCGATGAGCAGTTCTTC

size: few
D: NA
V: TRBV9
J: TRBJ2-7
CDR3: CASSANRDEQYF
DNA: TGTGCCAGCAGCGCAAACAGGGACGAGCAGTACTTC

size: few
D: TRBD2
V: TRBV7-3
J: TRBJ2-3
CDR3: CASSLGTSGRPTDTQYF
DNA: TGTGCCAGCAGCTTAGGCACTAGCGGGAGGCCCACAGATACGCAGTATTTT

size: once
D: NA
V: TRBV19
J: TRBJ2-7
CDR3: CASSVGGAASRSREQYF
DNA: TGTGCCAGTAGTGTTGGCGGGGCCGCCTCGCGTTCGCGGGAGCAGTACTTC

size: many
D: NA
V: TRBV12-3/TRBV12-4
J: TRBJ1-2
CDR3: CASSFMEANYGYTF
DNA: TGTGCCAGCAGTTTTATGGAGGCTAACTATGGCTACACCTTC